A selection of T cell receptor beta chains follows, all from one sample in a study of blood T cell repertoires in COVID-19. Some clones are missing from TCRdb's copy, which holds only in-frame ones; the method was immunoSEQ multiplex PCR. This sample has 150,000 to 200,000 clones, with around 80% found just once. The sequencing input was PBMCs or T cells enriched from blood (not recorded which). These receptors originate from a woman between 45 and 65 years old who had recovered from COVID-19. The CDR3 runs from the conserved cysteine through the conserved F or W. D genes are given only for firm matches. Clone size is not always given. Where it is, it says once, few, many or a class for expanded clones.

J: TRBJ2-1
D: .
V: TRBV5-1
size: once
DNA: TGCGCCAGCAGCTTGAGCGCCCGACGGCCAGGGTCCCAGGACAATGAGCAGTTCTTC
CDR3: CASSLSARRPGSQDNEQFF

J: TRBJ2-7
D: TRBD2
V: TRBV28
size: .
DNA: TGTGCCAGCAGGAGAAGCGGGATGTACGAGCAGTACTTC
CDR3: CASRRSGMYEQYF

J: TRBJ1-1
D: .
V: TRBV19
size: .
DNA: TGTGCCAGTAGTCAGGCGAGGAACACTGAAGCTTTCTTT
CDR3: CASSQARNTEAFF

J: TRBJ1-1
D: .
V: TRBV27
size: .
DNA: TGTGCCAGCAGTTTTGGAGGGGTCGGCACTGAAGCTTTCTTT
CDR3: CASSFGGVGTEAFF

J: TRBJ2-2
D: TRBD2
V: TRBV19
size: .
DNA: TGTGCCAGTACCGCCGGGACTAGCGGGTCTCCGAACACCGGGGAGCTGTTTTTT
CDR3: CASTAGTSGSPNTGELFF

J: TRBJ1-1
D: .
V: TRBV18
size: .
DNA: TGTGCCAGCTCACCAGGCCAGAACACTGAAGCTTTCTTT
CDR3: CASSPGQNTEAFF

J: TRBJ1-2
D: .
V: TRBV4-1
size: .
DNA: TGCGCCAGCAGCCAGGAGGGCAGACACTATGGCTACACCTTC
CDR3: CASSQEGRHYGYTF

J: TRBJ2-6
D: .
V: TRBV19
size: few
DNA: TGTGCCAGTAGTATAGATTGGCGGGACTCATCTCCTGGGGCCAACGTCCTGACTTTC
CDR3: CASSIDWRDSSPGANVLTF

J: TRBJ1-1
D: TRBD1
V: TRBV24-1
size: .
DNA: TGTGCCACCAGTGATTCAGGGGGCGCGGGGACTGAAGCTTTCTTT
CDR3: CATSDSGGAGTEAFF

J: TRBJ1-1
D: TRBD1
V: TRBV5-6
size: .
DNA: TGTGCCAGCAGCCCAGAGACAGGGGTGACTGAAGCTTTCTTT
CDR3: CASSPETGVTEAFF

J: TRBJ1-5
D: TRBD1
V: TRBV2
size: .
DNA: TGTGCCAGCAGTTCGGACAGGGCTAGCCGAAATCAGCCCCAGCATTTT
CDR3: CASSSDRASRNQPQHF

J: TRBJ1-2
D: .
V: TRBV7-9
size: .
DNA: TGTGCCAGCAGCTTAGCCTTGGGCAGGGGATATGGCTACACCTTC
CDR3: CASSLALGRGYGYTF

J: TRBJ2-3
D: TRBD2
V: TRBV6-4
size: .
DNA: TGTGCCAGCCGGGGTAGCGGGAGTGATACGCAGTATTTT
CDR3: CASRGSGSDTQYF

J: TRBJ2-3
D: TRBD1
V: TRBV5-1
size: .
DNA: TGCGCCAGCAGCTCAGGGGGACAGGATCGTACAGATACGCAGTATTTT
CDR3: CASSSGGQDRTDTQYF

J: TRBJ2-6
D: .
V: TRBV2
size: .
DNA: TGTGCCAGCGAATCTTCAGGGCAGGGGAGAACTGGGGCCAACGTCCTGACTTTC
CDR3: CASESSGQGRTGANVLTF

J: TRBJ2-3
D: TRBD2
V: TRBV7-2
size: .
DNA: TGTGCCAGCAGCCGCCCGGGAGGGACTATTGGCACAGATACGCAGTATTTT
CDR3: CASSRPGGTIGTDTQYF

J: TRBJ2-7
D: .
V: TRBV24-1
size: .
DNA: TGTGCCACCAGTGATGCGGAGGGGTCTGGGGACGAGCAGTACTTC
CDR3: CATSDAEGSGDEQYF

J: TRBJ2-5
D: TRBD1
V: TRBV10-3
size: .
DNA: TGTGCCATCAGCCCCGGGACAGGGAAAGAGACCCAGTACTTC
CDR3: CAISPGTGKETQYF

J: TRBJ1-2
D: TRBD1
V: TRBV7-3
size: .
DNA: TGTGCCAGCAGCTTAGGGGATCCGGGACAGGGAGATGGCTACACCTTC
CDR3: CASSLGDPGQGDGYTF

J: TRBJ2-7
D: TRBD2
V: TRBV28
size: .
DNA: TGTGCCAGCAGTATGACTAGCGAGTACTCCTACGAGCAGTACTTC
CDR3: CASSMTSEYSYEQYF

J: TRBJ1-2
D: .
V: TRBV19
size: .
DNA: TGTGCCAGTAGTATAATGGGAGTTAACTATGGCTACACCTTC
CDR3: CASSIMGVNYGYTF

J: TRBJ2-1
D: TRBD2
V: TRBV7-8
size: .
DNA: TGTGCCAGCAGCTTAGCGGGACCACTTGCCTTAGCGGGAGACGAAACATACAATGAGCAGTTCTTC
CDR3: CASSLAGPLALAGDETYNEQFF

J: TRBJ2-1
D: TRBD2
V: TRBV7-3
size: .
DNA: TGTGCCAGCAGCTTTAGCGGGGGGCCCGGTAATGAGCAGTTCTTC
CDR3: CASSFSGGPGNEQFF

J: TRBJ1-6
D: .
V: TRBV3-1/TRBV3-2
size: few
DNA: TGTGCCAGCAGCCGGCAGGGTATGGAATCGCCCCTCCACTTT
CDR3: CASSRQGMESPLHF

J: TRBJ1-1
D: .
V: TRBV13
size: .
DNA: TGTGCCAGCAACCCCCGGGGGGGGGCTGCTGAAGCTTTCTTT
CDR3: CASNPRGGAAEAFF

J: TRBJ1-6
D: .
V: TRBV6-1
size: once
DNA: TGTGCCAGCAGTGATAGAGAGAATTCACCCCTCCACTTT
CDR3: CASSDRENSPLHF

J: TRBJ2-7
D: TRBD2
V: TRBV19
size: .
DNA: TGTGCCAGTAGTCCGGGACTAGCGGGGGACTACGAGCAGTACTTC
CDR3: CASSPGLAGDYEQYF

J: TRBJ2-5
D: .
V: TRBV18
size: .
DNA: TGTGCCAGCTCCCCCGACAGAAGGAGGGAACAAGAGACCCAGTACTTC
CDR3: CASSPDRRREQETQYF

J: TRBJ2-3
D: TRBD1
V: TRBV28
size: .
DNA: TGTGCCAGCAGTTTAGGGGGGACAGGGGGAGATACGCAGTATTTT
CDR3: CASSLGGTGGDTQYF

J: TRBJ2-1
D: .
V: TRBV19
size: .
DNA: TGTGCCAGTATGGGTCGACTTTACAATGAGCAGTTCTTC
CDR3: CASMGRLYNEQFF

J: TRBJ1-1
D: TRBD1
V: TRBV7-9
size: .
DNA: TGTGCCAGCAGCCCTTCAGTAGGGCAGGGGGTGGAAGCTTTCTTT
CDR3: CASSPSVGQGVEAFF

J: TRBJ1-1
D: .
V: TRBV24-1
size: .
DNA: TGTGCCACCAGTGACCCTACGACAGGGAACACTGAAGCTTTCTTT
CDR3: CATSDPTTGNTEAFF

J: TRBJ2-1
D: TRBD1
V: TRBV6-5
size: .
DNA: TGTGCCAGCAGTTACTCTGCCAGGGGGCGAAATGAGCAGTTCTTC
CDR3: CASSYSARGRNEQFF

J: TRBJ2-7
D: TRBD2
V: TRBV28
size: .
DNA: TGTGCCAGCACCCGGCTAGCGGACGCCTACGAGCAGTACTTC
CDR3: CASTRLADAYEQYF

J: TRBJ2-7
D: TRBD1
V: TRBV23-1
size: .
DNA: TGCGCCAGCAGTCAAGTACCGGGACAGGACCTCTCCTACGAGCAGTACTTC
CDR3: CASSQVPGQDLSYEQYF

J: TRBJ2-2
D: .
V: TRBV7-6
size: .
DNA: TGTGCCAGCAGCTTACTAGCGCCGCCGAACACCGGGGAGCTGTTTTTT
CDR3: CASSLLAPPNTGELFF

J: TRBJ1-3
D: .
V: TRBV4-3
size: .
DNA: TGCGCCAGCAGCCAAGACTCGTCTGGAAACACCATATATTTT
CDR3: CASSQDSSGNTIYF

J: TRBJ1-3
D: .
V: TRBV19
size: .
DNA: TGTGCCAGTAGTGGTTCGGAGTTGAGTGGAAACACCATATATTTT
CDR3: CASSGSELSGNTIYF

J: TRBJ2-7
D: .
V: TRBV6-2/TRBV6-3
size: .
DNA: TGTGCCAGCAGTTACCGGGGGGCTGCTAACCCTCCCTACGAGCAGTACTTC
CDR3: CASSYRGAANPPYEQYF

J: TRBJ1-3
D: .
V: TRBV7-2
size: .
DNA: TGTGCCAGCACCCTTTATGGAGAGGACACCATATATTTT
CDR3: CASTLYGEDTIYF

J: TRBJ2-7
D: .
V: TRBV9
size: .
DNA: TGTGCCAGCAGCGCAATGGGGGGAACAGGGGCCGTCGAGCAGTACTTC
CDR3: CASSAMGGTGAVEQYF

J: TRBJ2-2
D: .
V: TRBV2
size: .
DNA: TGTGCCAGCAGGGTGGAGGCCGCGAACACCGGGGAGCTGTTTTTT
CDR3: CASRVEAANTGELFF

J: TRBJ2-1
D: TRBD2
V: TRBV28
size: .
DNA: TGTGCCAGCAGTTTGTTGACTAGCGGGAGCATTGAGCAGTTCTTC
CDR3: CASSLLTSGSIEQFF

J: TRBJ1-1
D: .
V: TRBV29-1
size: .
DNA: TGCAGCGTTGAAGATCCAGGGTCTGAAGCTTTCTTT
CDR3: CSVEDPGSEAFF

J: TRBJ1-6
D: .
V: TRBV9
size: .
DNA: TGTGCCAGCTCCAGGGGATCCAACGAGGGTTCACCCCTCCACTTT
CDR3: CASSRGSNEGSPLHF

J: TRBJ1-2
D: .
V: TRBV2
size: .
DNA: TGTGCCAGCAGCCCTACAGGGAATGGTTGGTATGGCTACACCTTC
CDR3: CASSPTGNGWYGYTF

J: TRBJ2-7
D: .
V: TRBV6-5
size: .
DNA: TGTGCCAGCAGTTACCAGGGATCAATGCGGCAGTACTTC
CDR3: CASSYQGSMRQYF

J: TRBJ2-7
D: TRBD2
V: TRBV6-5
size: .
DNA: TGTGCCACCACCCGCGCCAGCGGGACCTACGAGCAGTACTTC
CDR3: CATTRASGTYEQYF